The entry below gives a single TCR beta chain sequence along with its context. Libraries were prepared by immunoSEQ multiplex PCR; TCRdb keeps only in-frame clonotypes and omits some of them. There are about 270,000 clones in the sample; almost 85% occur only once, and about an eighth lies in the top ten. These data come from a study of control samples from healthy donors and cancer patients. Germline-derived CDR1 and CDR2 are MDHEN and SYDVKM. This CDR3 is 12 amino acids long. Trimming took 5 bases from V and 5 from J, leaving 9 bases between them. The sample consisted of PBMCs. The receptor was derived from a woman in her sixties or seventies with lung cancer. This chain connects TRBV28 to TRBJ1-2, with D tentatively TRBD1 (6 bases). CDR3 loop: CASSTQGYGYTF. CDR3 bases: TGTGCCAGCAGTACACAGGGTTATGGCTACACCTTC.